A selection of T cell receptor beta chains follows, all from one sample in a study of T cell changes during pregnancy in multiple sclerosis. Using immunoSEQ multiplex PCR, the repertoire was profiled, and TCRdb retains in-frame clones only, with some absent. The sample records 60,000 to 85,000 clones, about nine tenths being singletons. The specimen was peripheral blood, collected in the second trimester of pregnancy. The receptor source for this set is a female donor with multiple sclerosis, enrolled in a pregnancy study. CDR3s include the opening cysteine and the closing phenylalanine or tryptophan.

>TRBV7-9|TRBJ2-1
CAAGGAGAYNEQFF
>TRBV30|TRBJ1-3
CAWRSQGENTIYF
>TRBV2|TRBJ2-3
CASRGPGLAAVDTQYF
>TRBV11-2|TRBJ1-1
CASSPWEARTEAFF
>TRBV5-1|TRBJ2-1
CASSFGTSGNEQFF
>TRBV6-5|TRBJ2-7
CASSYTSGRTYEQYF
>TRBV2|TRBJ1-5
CASRNGQGAMAQHF
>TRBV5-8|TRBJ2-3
CASSYNSGMGTDTQYF
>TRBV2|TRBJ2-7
CASSPGLAITYEQYF
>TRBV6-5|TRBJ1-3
CASSYSVAEGNTIYF
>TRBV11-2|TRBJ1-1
CASRHLNTEAFF
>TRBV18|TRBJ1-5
CASSPYATDSNQPQHF
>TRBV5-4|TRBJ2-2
CASSPGRGLERTGELFF
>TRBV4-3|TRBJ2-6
CASSQVQGSGANVLTF